The sequence of this T cell receptor beta chain was determined in a study of cytomegalovirus exposure and HLA in healthy donors. The PCR had 60 Vbeta and 13 Jbeta primers. Produced via immunoSEQ multiplex PCR; TCRdb's table is partial and in-frame only. The table records 150,000 or so clones, about 10% of them present only once. CDR1 and CDR2 (germline): DFQATT, SNEGSKA (reference sequence). V was trimmed by 8 bases and J by 1 base, leaving 8 bases between them. This CDR3 spans 11 amino acids. With respect to this clone: What it recognizes is unknown.

Study results and caveats: Presence/absence analyses treated sequencing depth as roughly uniform across donors. Per a later analysis, about 15,000 TCR beta sequences showed association with HLA alleles at 0.05 false discovery rate.

Sequences were obtained from PBMCs. The clonotype comes from a man aged 45 to 65 in good health and CMV-seronegative. This chain connects TRBV20-1 to TRBJ1-1; no firm D call. CDR3 protein: CSLQENTEAFF. CDR3 nucleotide sequence: TGCAGTTTACAAGAGAACACTGAAGCTTTCTTT.